This T cell receptor (beta chain) was captured in a study of cytomegalovirus exposure and HLA in healthy donors (dated by TCRdb to 2016 to 2017). With respect to the entire study: In an earlier analysis of some 550 of the donors, 250 to 300 Gb of sequence data and 100 million or so unique TCR beta sequences from about 190 million T cells were reported. An early release that covered fewer than 750 HLA-typed donors contained about 300 gigabases of sequencing data and about 93 million unique TCR sequences. Among the roughly 400 genotyped donors, 81% belonged to the genetic ancestry cluster associated with self-reported Caucasian donors. The study was designed to test whether signatures of past pathogen exposure could be identified by cataloging public T cell receptors. The T cell repertoires of under 700 subjects were profiled by immunosequencing and related to cytomegalovirus serostatus. A separate validation cohort of about 110 different subjects was used in addition to the approximately 640-subject first cohort. The study combined high-throughput TCR immunosequencing, statistical association of individual TCRs with disease status, and machine learning to predict cytomegalovirus infection status. To study patterns of TCR occurrence, a later analysis re-analyzed previously published TCR beta repertoires from around 660 donors and added high-resolution HLA genotyping. The later analysis used no new phenotypic data to find candidate immune exposures, relying instead on TCR beta sequences and their occurrence across donors. An earlier analysis of roughly 600 of the donors used high-throughput TCR beta sequencing to judge whether each TCR beta V gene segment behaved as functional or pseudogenic. Donor age, sex, ethnicity and CMV serostatus were compiled alongside the repertoire data. Genome-wide SNP genotypes for about three fifths of the roughly 670 donors were used in a later genetic analysis, which treated that subset as a discovery cohort. All discovery cohort repertoires had been generated using a single sequencing platform. Both class I and class II loci were covered by HLA typing, at four-digit resolution. The number of typed donors differed by locus: about 629-630 for A, B, C, DRB1 and DQB1; 522 for DQA1; around 610 for DPA1; and roughly 490 for DPB1. Four to six DR-DQ haplotypes were handled as single units for association and clustering, since linkage in the cohort was strong. On average, 235,054 unique TCR beta nucleotide sequences were sequenced per donor among 398 genotyped donors of the cohort, with around 19% of those sequences being non-productive. Beyond this particular receptor, the publication reports: It was suggested by the authors that the approach could potentially be generalized to other disease states and immunological phenotypes. A later analysis found that most CMV-associated TCR beta chains appeared HLA-restricted, with HLA associations seemingly driven largely by CMV exposure. Compared with equally common non-associated chains, HLA-associated TCR beta chains in a later analysis were more clonally expanded and had lower generation probabilities. Presence/absence analyses assumed roughly uniform sequencing depth across donors, an assumption that may not hold. A few of the identified cytomegalovirus-associated TCR beta chains were confirmed in vitro to be specific for cytomegalovirus antigens. A further reported finding was that TCR beta sequences accurately predicted the HLA-A and HLA-B alleles for most subjects in the first cohort. In a later analysis, several top co-occurrence clusters were reported to appear linked to parvovirus B19, influenza, CMV and Epstein-Barr virus. The 87-base-pair reads could not distinguish some IMGT-functional V segments, including TRBV6-2 and TRBV6-3, so those segments were excluded. In a later analysis, some 18,000 TCR beta sequences were associated with specific HLA alleles at a false discovery rate of 0.05. Because counts were too low, roughly 18 rarely observed V segments, including chromosome 9 orphons, were left out of the earlier analysis of 587 of the donors. In this cohort, only TCR beta chains were sequenced, and detectable features were limited by the absence of alpha or paired-chain data. A cluster of highly shared sequence variants was judged likely to represent a technical artifact of the sequencing pipeline. Linkage disequilibrium might explain the correlated functional status among segregating V segments, but an unknown experimental factor could not be ruled out. Most TCR sequences were observed very rarely across donors, whereas some public TCRs were present in many individuals. In a later genetic analysis, a missense DCLRE1C variant was associated with V-gene and J-gene trimming of TCR beta chains, and the association was replicated in an independent cohort. Because HLA typing was unavailable for some donors at each locus, only the typed subset was used in association tests. According to a later analysis, TCR association rates differed among HLA loci, with DRB1 alleles showing the most associated TCRs and HLA-C alleles showing the fewest. In an earlier analysis of some 540 of the donors, most TCR beta V segments appeared in productive rearrangements about 87% or about 30% of the time, broadly matching IMGT annotations. Cytomegalovirus status was reported to be diagnosed by the classifier with high specificity and sensitivity in both the original and validation cohorts. For the cohort, immune exposure information was limited to CMV serostatus. When HLA alleles, especially DR and DQ, strongly co-occurred, TCR associations were difficult to assign to individual alleles. According to a later genetic analysis, donors in an Asian-associated ancestry cluster had fewer N-insertions in productive TCRs than the approximately 650-donor mean. In the study, approximately 150 TCR beta chains were listed as associated with cytomegalovirus.

From the germline V gene, CDR1 is ENHRY and CDR2 is SYGVKD. V was cut back by 7 bases and J by 1 base, leaving a gap of 8 bases between them. Its CDR3 holds 13 amino acids, cysteine through phenylalanine. The kept DNA is CDR3 alone, 39 bases in frame from the first base. The library was produced with the immunoSEQ multiplex PCR assay. The multiplex PCR relied on a mix of 60 forward primers for TCR Vbeta segments and 13 reverse primers for TCR Jbeta segments. Amplification of the CDR3 region of rearranged TCR beta genes was performed with a multiplex PCR assay on genomic DNA. The amplified TCR beta libraries were sequenced on the Illumina HiSeq System as 87-base-pair reads. The paper's processing steps were these. A later analysis counted tens of millions of unique TCR beta chains across the 650 to 700 repertoires, and some 12 million of these chains were shared by at least two donors. To remove PCR and sequencing errors, raw reads were error-corrected and collapsed into unique sequences using a nearest-neighbor algorithm that merged closely related sequences. To assign V, D and J gene segments, CDR3 sequences were aligned to IMGT reference sequences. For a sequence to be retained, a match of at least six nucleotides was required to both a V gene segment and a J gene segment. A rearrangement counted as productive if the CDR3 had no stop codons and remained in frame with V and J, and every other rearrangement counted as non-productive. Following IMGT convention, CDR3 was defined as the stretch from the second conserved V-encoded cysteine up to the conserved J-encoded phenylalanine. The earlier analysis of 550 to 650 of the donors excluded any sequence lacking an unambiguous match to a single V gene segment. An earlier analysis of fewer than 750 of the donors classified V segments as functional when productive rearrangements were above 56.7% and as segregating when the standard deviation between donors was above 5%. A statistical classification framework was developed to diagnose cytomegalovirus status using the catalog of TCR beta chain sequences. V and J gene assignment, in a later analysis, came from comparing TCR nucleotide sequences with IMGT/GENE-DB human TR gene sequences. In a later analysis, CDR3 sequences and most-parsimonious VDJ recombination scenarios were assigned using the TCRdist pipeline. In a later analysis, each TCR beta chain was defined by its CDR3 amino acid sequence together with its V-gene family, and reads lacking a unique V-gene family were excluded. In a later analysis, 450 to 600 highly shared, low-generation-probability nucleotide sequences were removed to address suspected cross-contamination and a sequencing artifact. In a later analysis, a clonal expansion index for each public chain was calculated from normalized within-repertoire ranks of inferred template counts. In a later analysis, generation probabilities were computed with a VDJ recombination model fitted to out-of-frame rearrangements, and the resulting probabilities were checked against IGoR. In a later analysis, hypergeometric tests were used to score TCR-TCR, TCR-HLA and TCR-CMV co-occurrence, with a repertoire-size bias correction applied to TCR pairs. False discovery rates were estimated in a later analysis by permuting HLA or CMV assignments 20 times. In a later analysis, co-occurring TCRs were grouped using DBSCAN, with TCRdist sequence similarity added in when clustering inside HLA-allele-positive subsets. Repertoires with fewer than 30,000 or more than 120,000 public chains, plus five repertoires with anomalous nucleotide sharing, were excluded from co-occurrence clustering. In its TCRdb copy, this immuneACCESS table keeps in-frame sequences only and misses some clones. Where compared with another copy, unresolved V genes explain less than half of these, and the others have no known cause. Clonal size and the V and J genes are those of that table, whereas D and trimming came from the DNA. Here the sample has 80,000 or so clones; 78% occur a single time. 3.5% to 5.5% of the sample lies in the top ten.

The count of this clone is one. The antigen it recognizes is unknown. Nothing much larger sits one base from this clone, and base qualities are not available. The cohort comprised 666 healthy bone marrow donors. At the time of sampling, all cohort members were nominally healthy, though unrecorded immune exposures were likely present. The donor tested CMV seronegative, placing the donor among the 352 seronegative members of the cohort. Each donor provided a peripheral blood sample, and peripheral blood mononuclear cells were used for TCR beta sequencing. The Qiagen DNeasy Blood Extraction Kit was used to extract genomic DNA from the blood cell samples.

The clonotype was recovered from a man in his forties in good health and CMV-seronegative. Specimen: PBMCs. Rearrangement joined TRBV10-3 to TRBJ2-1; TRBD1 is perhaps the D gene, given 5 matching bases. The CDR3 is CAITSGSYNEQFF. The nucleotide sequence is TGTGCCATCACTTCAGGGTCCTACAATGAGCAGTTCTTC.